The present T cell receptor beta chain was sequenced within a study of identical twins (dated by TCRdb to 2016 to 2017). About the full investigation: TCR alpha and beta repertoires from monozygotic twins, unrelated adults of various ages and cord blood were deep-sequenced to test whether fetal clonotypes persist. Replicate twin experiments were performed at different times using different library preparation protocols to rule out contamination.

All donors were healthy Caucasians. Including the terminal cysteine and phenylalanine, the CDR3 comprises 16 residues. The retained sequence is limited to the CDR3, 48 bases, with the frame set at the first base. Trimming takes 0 bases from V and 3 bases from J, and the germline ends sit 14 bases apart. CDR1 and CDR2, per the germline V gene (reference sequence), are LNHNV and YYDKDF. Library creation used 5' RACE. The sequencer listed for this sample is Illumina HiSeq 2000. A universal primer binding site was introduced by template switching, and a unique molecular identifier was present in the final cDNA, enabling accurate counting of TCR cDNA molecules. Specific primers in the conserved constant-segment region were used to synthesize first-strand cDNA for the TCR alpha and beta chains. To control for contamination, each cDNA library was double barcoded with a SMART-Mk sample barcode plus Illumina barcodes. TruSeq adapter sequences along with Illumina sample barcodes were introduced in two successive PCR steps. The TCR alpha and beta cDNA libraries were sequenced on the Illumina HiSeq platform using custom primers. Under the source paper's analysis protocol: Unique molecular identifiers were extracted from raw reads with MiGEC, and CDR3 positions were determined with MiXCR. Recombination models were inferred per individual with the repgenHMM and IGoR tools using an EM algorithm. Shared clonotype analysis was performed with the tcR package in R, normalizing sharing by the product of cloneset sizes. To study raw recombination free of thymic and clonal selection effects, out-of-frame nonproductive sequences were analyzed. The public reads were quality trimmed at Q25 with fastp and then assembled into clones with MiXCR by TCRdb, keeping productive beta chains. Rows are unified per CDR3 protein, each entry keeping the most common DNA and genes. The V and J calls come from TCRdb's annotation, not from the publication. This sample comprises 1.5 million to 2 million distinct CDR3 sequences, more than 30% of them detected only once. The ten largest clones represent roughly 0.3% of the sample.

Comment on this clonotype: The target of this receptor is not known. No qualities accompany the bases; no much larger clone lies one base away.

General findings and caveats noted by the study authors: Compared with coincidental sharing between unrelated individuals, out-of-frame TCR alpha sequences shared between twins had an excess of sequences with low generation probability. Invariant T cells such as MAIT and iNKT could partly confound zero-insertion analyses, although diverse VJ usage argued against such confounding for most clonotypes. Fewer insertions were carried by abundant cord blood beta clonotypes; a weaker similar trend was observed in young adult naive repertoires, while no such trend was observed in memory repertoires. A weaker excess of twin sharing was found in beta out-of-frame sequences because the signal-to-noise ratio was lowered by fewer shared sequences. Conclusions relied on cross-sectional statistical analysis, since the same donors could not be followed over many years. Out-of-frame TCR alpha sharing in monozygotic twins was systematically underestimated by recombination models, whereas sharing between unrelated individuals was in agreement with the recombination models.

The sequence derives from a newborn girl in good health. The chain joins TRBV15 to TRBJ1-1; TRBD1 might be the D gene, on 6 matching bases. The sample taken for sequencing was cord blood. The DNA sequence is TGTGCCACCAGCAGAGAACCTACAGGGCCTTACACTGAAGCTTTCTTT. This codes for CATSREPTGPYTEAFF.